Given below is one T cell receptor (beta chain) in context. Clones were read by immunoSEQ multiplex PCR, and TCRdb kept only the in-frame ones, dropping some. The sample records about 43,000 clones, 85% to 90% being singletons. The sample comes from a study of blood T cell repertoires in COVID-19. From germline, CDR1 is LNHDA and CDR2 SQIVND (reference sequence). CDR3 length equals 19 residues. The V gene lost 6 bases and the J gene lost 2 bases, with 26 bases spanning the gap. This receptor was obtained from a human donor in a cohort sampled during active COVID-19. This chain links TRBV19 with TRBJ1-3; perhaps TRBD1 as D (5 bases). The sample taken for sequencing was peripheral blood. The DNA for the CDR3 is TGTGCCAGTAGGCCCCCCCCCGAGTGGGGCGGCTATGCTGGAAACACCATATATTTT. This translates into CASRPPPEWGGYAGNTIYF.